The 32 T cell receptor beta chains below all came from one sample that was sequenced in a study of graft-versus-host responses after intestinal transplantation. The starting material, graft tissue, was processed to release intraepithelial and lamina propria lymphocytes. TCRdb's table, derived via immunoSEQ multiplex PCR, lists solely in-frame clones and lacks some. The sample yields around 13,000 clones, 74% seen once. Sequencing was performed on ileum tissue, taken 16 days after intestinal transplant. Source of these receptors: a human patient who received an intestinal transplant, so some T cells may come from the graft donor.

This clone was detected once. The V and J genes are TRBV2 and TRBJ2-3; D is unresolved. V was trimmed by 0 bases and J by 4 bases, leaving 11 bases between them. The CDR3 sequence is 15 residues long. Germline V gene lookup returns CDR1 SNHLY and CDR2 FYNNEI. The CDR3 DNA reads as TGTGCCAGCAGTGAAGCTAGGATAGAGGCAGATACGCAGTATTTT. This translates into CASSEARIEADTQYF.

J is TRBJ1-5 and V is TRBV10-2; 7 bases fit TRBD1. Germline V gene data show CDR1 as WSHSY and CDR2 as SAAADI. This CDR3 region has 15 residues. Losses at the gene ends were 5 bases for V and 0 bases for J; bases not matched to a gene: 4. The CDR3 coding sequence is TGCGCCAGCAGTCGACAGGGATATAGCAATCAGCCCCAGCATTTT. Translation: CASSRQGYSNQPQHF.

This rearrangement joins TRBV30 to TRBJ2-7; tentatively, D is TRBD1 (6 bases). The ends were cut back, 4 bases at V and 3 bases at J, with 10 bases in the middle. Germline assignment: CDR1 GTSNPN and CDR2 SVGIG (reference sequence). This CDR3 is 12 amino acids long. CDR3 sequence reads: CAWNQGFYEQYF. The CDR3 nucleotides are TGTGCCTGGAATCAGGGGTTCTACGAGCAGTACTTC.

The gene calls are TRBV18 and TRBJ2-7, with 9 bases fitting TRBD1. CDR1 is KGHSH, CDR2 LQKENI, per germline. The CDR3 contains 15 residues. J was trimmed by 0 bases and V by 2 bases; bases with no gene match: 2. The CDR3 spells CASSPGQGSSYEQYF. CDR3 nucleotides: TGTGCCAGCTCACCAGGACAGGGGAGCTCCTACGAGCAGTACTTC.

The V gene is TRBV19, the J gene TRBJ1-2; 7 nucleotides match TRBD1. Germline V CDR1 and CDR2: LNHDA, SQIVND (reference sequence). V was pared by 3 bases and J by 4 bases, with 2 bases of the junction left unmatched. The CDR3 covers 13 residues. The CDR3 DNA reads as TGTGCCAGTAGTATGACAGGGTTCTATGGCTACACCTTC. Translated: CASSMTGFYGYTF.

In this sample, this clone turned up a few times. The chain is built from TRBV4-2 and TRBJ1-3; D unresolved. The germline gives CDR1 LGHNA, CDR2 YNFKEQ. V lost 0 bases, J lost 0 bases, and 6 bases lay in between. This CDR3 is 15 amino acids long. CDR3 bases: TGTGCCAGCAGCCAAGAACGCAGCTCTGGAAACACCATATATTTT. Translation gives CASSQERSSGNTIYF.

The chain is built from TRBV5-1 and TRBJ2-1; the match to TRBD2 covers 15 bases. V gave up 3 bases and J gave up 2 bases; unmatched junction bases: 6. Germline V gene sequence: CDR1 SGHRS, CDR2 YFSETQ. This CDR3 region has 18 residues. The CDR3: CASSSGTSGRPPYNEQFF. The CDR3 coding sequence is TGCGCCAGCAGCTCAGGGACTAGCGGGAGGCCCCCCTACAATGAGCAGTTCTTC. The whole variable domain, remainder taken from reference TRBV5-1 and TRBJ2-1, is KAGVTQTPRYLIKTRGQQVTLSCSPISGHRSVSWYQQTPGQGLQFLFEYFSETQRNKGNFPGRFSGRQFSNSRSEMNVSTLELGDSALYLCASSSGTSGRPPYNEQFFGPGTRLTVL.

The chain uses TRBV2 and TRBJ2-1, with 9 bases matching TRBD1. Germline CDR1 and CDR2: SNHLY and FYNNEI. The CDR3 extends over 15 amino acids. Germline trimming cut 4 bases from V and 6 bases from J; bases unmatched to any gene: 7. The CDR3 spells CASSAAGTGLNEQFF. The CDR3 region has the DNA TGTGCCAGCAGTGCCGCCGGGACAGGGCTCAATGAGCAGTTCTTC.

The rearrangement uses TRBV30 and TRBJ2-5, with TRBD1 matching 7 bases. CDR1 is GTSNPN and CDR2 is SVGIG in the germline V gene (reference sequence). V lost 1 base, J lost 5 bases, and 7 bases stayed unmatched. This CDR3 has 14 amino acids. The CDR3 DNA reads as TGTGCCTGGAGTGCGCCGACAGGGCCGGAGACCCAGTACTTC. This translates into CAWSAPTGPETQYF.

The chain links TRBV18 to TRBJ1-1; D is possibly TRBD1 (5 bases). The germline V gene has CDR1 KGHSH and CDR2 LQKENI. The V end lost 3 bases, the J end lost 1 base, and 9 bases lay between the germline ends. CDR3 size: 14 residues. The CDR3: CASSPTGGNTEAFF. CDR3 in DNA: TGTGCCAGCTCACCCACCGGGGGGAACACTGAAGCTTTCTTT.

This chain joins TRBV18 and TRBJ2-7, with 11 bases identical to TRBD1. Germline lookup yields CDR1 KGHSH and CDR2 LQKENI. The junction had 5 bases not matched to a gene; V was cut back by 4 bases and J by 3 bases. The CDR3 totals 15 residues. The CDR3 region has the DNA TGTGCCAGCTCACTACCGGGACAGGGGGACTACGAGCAGTACTTC. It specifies CASSLPGQGDYEQYF.

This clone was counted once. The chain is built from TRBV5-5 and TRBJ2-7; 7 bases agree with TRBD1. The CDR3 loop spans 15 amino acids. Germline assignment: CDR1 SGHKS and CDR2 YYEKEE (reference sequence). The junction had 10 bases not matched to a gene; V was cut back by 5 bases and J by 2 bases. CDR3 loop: CASRSDRLTTYEQYF. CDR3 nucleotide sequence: TGTGCCAGCAGGTCGGACAGGTTAACTACCTACGAGCAGTACTTC. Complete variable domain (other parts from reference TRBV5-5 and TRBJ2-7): DAGVTQSPTHLIKTRGQQVTLRCSPISGHKSVSWYQQVLGQGPQFIFQYYEKEERGRGNFPDRFSARQFPNYSSELNVNALLLGDSALYLCASRSDRLTTYEQYFGPGTRLTVT.

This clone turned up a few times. This CDR3 reads CAWSVQGPEQYF. CDR3 bases: TGTGCCTGGAGTGTCCAGGGCCCCGAGCAGTACTTC. The chain has TRBV30 and TRBJ2-7, with D maybe TRBD1 (5 bases). CDR3 size: 12 residues. Trimming shortened V by 0 bases and J by 6 bases, and 9 bases separated the two germline ends. Germline values: CDR1 GTSNPN, CDR2 SVGIG (reference sequence).

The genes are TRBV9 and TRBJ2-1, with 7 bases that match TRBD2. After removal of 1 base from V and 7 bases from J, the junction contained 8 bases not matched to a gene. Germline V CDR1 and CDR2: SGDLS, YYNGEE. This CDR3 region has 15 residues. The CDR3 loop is CASSVTYLGRNEQFF. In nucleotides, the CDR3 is TGTGCCAGCAGCGTAACCTATCTCGGGAGGAATGAGCAGTTCTTC. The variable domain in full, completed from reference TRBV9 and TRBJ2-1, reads DSGVTQTPKHLITATGQRVTLRCSPRSGDLSVYWYQQSLDQGLQFLIQYYNGEERAKGNILERFSAQQFPDLHSELNLSSLELGDSALYFCASSVTYLGRNEQFFGPGTRLTVL.

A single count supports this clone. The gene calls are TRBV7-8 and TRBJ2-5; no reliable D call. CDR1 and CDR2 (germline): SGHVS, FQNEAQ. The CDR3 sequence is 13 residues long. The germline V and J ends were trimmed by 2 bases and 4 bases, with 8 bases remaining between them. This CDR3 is CASSLSVRETQYF. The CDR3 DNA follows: TGTGCCAGCAGCTTAAGTGTCAGAGAGACCCAGTACTTC.

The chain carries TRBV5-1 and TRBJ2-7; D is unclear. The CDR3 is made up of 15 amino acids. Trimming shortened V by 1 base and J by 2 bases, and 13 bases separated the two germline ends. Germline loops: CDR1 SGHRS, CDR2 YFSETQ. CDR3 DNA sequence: TGCGCCAGCAGCTTGTTCTCCGGGTGGCCCTACGAGCAGTACTTC. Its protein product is CASSLFSGWPYEQYF. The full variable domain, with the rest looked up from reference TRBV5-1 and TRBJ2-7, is KAGVTQTPRYLIKTRGQQVTLSCSPISGHRSVSWYQQTPGQGLQFLFEYFSETQRNKGNFPGRFSGRQFSNSRSEMNVSTLELGDSALYLCASSLFSGWPYEQYFGPGTRLTVT.

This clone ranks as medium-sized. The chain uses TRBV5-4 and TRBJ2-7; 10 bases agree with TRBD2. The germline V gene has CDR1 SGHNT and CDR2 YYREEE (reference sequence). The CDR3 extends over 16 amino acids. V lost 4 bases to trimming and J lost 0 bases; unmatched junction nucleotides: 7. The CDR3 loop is CASSREAGGSSYEQYF. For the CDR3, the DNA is TGTGCCAGCAGCCGGGAAGCGGGAGGGAGCTCCTACGAGCAGTACTTC.

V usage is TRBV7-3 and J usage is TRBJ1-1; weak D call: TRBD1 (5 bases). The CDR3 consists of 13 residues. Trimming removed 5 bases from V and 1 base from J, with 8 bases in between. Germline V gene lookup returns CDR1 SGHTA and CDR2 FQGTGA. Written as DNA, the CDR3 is TGTGCCAGCAGCACCCAGGGGAACACTGAAGCTTTCTTT. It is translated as CASSTQGNTEAFF.

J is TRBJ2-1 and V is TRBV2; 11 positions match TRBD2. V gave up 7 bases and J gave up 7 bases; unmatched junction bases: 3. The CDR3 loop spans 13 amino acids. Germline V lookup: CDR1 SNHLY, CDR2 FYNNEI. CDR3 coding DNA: TGTGCCAGCATAGCGGGGGGGGGTAATGAGCAGTTCTTC. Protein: CASIAGGGNEQFF.

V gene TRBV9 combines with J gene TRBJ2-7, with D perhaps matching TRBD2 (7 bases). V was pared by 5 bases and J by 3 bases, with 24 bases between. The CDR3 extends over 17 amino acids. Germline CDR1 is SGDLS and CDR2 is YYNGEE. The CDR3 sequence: CASRRRVGRGGYYEQYF. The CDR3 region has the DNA TGTGCCAGCAGGCGTAGGGTTGGGAGGGGGGGATACTACGAGCAGTACTTC.

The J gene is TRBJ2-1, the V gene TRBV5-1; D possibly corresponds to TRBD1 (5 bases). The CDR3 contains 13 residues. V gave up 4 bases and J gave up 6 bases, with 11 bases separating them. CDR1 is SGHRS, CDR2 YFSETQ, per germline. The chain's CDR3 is CASSGLDSNEQFF. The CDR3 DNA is TGCGCCAGCAGCGGGCTCGACAGCAATGAGCAGTTCTTC.

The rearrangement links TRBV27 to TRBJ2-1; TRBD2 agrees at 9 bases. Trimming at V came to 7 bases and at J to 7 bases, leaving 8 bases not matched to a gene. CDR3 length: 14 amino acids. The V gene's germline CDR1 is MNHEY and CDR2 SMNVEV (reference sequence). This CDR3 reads CASTITSGYNEQFF. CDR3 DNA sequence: TGTGCCAGCACAATAACTAGCGGGTATAATGAGCAGTTCTTC.

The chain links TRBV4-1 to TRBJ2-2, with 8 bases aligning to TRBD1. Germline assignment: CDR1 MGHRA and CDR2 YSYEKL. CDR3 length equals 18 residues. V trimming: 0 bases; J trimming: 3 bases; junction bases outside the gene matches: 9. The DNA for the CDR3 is TGCGCCAGCAGCCAAGACCGTGACAGGGGCGATGACACCGGGGAGCTGTTTTTT. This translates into CASSQDRDRGDDTGELFF.

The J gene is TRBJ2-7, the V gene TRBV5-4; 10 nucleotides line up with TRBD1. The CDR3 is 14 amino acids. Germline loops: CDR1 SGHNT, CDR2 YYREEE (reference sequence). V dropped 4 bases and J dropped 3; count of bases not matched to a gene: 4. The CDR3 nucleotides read TGTGCCAGCAGCGAGGGACAGGGGCGCTACGAGCAGTACTTC. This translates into CASSEGQGRYEQYF.

The CDR3 protein is CASNAGVTDTQYF. CDR3 nucleotides: TGTGCCAGCAACGCGGGAGTCACAGATACGCAGTATTTT. The J gene is TRBJ2-3, the V gene TRBV6-6; 7 bases align to TRBD2. The CDR3 has 13 residues. The germline V gene encodes CDR1 MNHNY and CDR2 SVGAGI (reference sequence). With 7 bases clipped from V and 2 bases from J, the junction kept 3 bases outside the gene matches.

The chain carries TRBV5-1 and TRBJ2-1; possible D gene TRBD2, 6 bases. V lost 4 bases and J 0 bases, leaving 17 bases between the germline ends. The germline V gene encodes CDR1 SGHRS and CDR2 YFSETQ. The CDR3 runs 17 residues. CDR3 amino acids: CASSTGRPPGSYNEQFF. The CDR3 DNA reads TGCGCCAGCAGCACTGGGAGGCCCCCGGGCTCCTACAATGAGCAGTTCTTC.

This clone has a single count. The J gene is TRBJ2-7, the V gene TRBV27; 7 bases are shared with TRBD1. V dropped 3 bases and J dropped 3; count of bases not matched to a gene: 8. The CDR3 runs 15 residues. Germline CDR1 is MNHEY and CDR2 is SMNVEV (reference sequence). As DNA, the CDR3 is TGTGCCAGCAGTTTCGCTGGGGCAGGGGGCTACGAGCAGTACTTC. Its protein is CASSFAGAGGYEQYF.

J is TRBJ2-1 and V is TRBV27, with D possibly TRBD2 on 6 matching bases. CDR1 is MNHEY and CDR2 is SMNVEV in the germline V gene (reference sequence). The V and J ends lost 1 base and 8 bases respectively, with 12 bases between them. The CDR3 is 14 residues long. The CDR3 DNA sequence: TGTGCCAGCAGTTTATGGACTACTGGCGATGAGCAGTTCTTC. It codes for CASSLWTTGDEQFF.

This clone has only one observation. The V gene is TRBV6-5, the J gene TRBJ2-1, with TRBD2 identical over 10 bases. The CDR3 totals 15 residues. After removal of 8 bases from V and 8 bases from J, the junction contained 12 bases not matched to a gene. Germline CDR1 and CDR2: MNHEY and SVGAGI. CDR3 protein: CASRYQLAGLDEQFF. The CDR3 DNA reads TGTGCCAGCCGCTACCAACTAGCGGGGTTGGATGAGCAGTTCTTC.

CDR3 residues: CAWSELSYPTDTQYF. The CDR3, as DNA: TGTGCCTGGAGTGAGCTTTCCTACCCCACAGATACGCAGTATTTT. The V gene is TRBV30, the J gene TRBJ2-3; D is ambiguous. The CDR3 contains 15 residues. CDR1 and CDR2 from the germline V gene are GTSNPN and SVGIG (reference sequence). V shed 1 base and J shed 2 bases, with 13 bases lying between them.

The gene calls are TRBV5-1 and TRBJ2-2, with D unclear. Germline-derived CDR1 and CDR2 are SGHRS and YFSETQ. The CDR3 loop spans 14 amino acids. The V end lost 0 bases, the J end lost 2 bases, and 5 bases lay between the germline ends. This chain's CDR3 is CASSLGQNTGELFF. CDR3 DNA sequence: TGCGCCAGCAGCTTGGGACAAAACACCGGGGAGCTGTTTTTT.

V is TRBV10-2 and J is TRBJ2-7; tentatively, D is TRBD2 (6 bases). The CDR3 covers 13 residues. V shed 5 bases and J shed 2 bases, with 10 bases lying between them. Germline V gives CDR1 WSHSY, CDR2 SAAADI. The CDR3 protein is CASSQRAPYEQYF. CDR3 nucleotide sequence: TGCGCCAGCAGTCAGCGGGCTCCCTACGAGCAGTACTTC.